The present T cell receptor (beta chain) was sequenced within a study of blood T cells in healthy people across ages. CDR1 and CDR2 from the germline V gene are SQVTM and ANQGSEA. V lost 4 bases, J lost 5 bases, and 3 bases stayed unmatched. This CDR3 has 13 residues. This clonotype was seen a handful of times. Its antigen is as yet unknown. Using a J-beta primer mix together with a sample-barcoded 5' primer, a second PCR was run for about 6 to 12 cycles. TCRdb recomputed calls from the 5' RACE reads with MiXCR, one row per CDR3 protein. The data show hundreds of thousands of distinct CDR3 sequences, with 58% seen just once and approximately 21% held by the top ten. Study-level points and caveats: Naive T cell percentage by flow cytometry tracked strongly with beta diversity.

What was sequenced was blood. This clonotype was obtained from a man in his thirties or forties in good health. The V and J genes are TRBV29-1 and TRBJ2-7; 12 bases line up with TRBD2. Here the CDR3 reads CSVGTSGDNEQYF. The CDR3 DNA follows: TGCAGCGTTGGGACTAGCGGGGATAACGAGCAGTACTTC.